The 4 T cell receptor beta chains below come from one sample, sequenced in a study of T cells in Graves' hyperthyroidism and ophthalmopathy. From RNA transcripts, TCR beta CDR3 regions were amplified. First-round RT-PCR with HTBI primers amplified the TCR CDR3 region. TCRdb analysed the multiplex PCR reads with MiXCR anew, one entry per CDR3 protein. The data show about 380,000 distinct CDR3 sequences, around 20% seen once. Specimen: blood. The receptor set was obtained from a man aged 18 to 35 with Graves' ophthalmopathy.

V and J are TRBV20-1 and TRBJ1-1; possibly TRBD1 for D (5 bases). The CDR3 sequence is 12 residues long. Trimming removed 5 bases at V and 3 bases at J, with 10 bases between. Germline V gene data show CDR1 as DFQATT and CDR2 as SNEGSKA (reference sequence). The CDR3 loop reads CSAAGRDTEAFF. The CDR3 coding sequence is TGCAGTGCTGCAGGGAGGGACACTGAAGCTTTCTTT.

This sequence joins TRBV19 and TRBJ2-2; 8 bases align to TRBD2. Germline assignment: CDR1 LNHDA and CDR2 SQIVND (reference sequence). This CDR3 has 18 residues. The J segment lost 0 bases and the V segment lost 6 bases, leaving 12 bases of the junction unmatched. The CDR3 protein is CASSPRVAGRSNTGELFF. CDR3 in DNA: TGTGCCAGTAGCCCCCGGGTAGCGGGGAGGTCGAACACCGGGGAGCTGTTTTTT.

The CDR3 loop is CASSLAGQDWGEQFF. The CDR3 DNA sequence: TGTGCCAGCAGCTTAGCGGGACAGGATTGGGGTGAGCAGTTCTTC. The V call is TRBV7-9, the J call TRBJ2-1; 8 bases align to TRBD1. Germline CDR1 and CDR2: SEHNR and FQNEAQ (reference sequence). The J segment lost 9 bases and the V segment lost 0 bases, leaving 7 bases of the junction unmatched. CDR3 length: 15 amino acids.

This clonotype has a handful of counts. For the CDR3, the DNA is TGTGCCAGCAGCGGGTCTCCTAGCGGGGGGGCGATTGAGCAGTTCTTC. The encoded protein is CASSGSPSGGAIEQFF. The rearrangement joins TRBV7-6 to TRBJ2-1; 12 bases fit TRBD2. V gave up 5 bases and J gave up 9 bases; unmatched junction bases: 11. This CDR3 has 16 amino acids. CDR1 SGHVS and CDR2 FNYEAQ come from the germline V gene.